This TCR beta chain was documented in a study of blood T cell repertoires in COVID-19. The wider study: The samples span acute and convalescent COVID-19 from the United States, Italy and Spain. In each case, the material was cDNA or gDNA derived from T cells, B-cell-depleted T cells, or PBMCs.

The table came from immunoSEQ multiplex PCR; TCRdb's copy has only in-frame clones and leaves some out. Counted here are tens of thousands of clones, about 86% occurring once; the ten biggest clones make up around 6.5%. The CDR3 sequence is 14 residues long. The V and J ends lost 2 bases and 6 bases, in that order; junction bases with no gene match: 4. Germline-derived CDR1 and CDR2 are MNHNS and SASEGT. Sequencing was performed on peripheral blood. The sequence derives from a human donor in a cohort sampled during active COVID-19. The rearrangement uses TRBV6-1 and TRBJ2-7, with 10 bases lining up with TRBD2. Written as DNA, the CDR3 is TGTGCCAGCAGTGAAACTAGCGGGATTAGCGAGCAGTACTTC. This translates into CASSETSGISEQYF.